The next 25 T cell receptor beta chains were all read from a single sample in a study of response to subunit inactivated influenza vaccine. TCRdb re-derived calls from the RT-PCR reads in MiXCR, one entry per CDR3 protein. Of roughly 550,000 distinct CDR3 sequences listed, under 25% are singletons. This sample was also put to use in a study of T cells expressing NK-cell markers. As that study records: UMI-tagged 5'RACE template switching yielded the TCR beta cDNA.

The sequencing used CD4+ T cells sorted from PBMCs, collected 11 to 12 days after vaccination. These receptors originate from a middle-aged man who received an inactivated influenza vaccine.

V usage is TRBV10-2 and J usage is TRBJ1-4; no clear D. V was clipped by 7 bases and J by 8 bases, with 17 bases between them. This CDR3 has 14 residues. Germline values: CDR1 WSHSY, CDR2 SAAADI. CDR3 sequence: CASTNGEGGEKLFF. The CDR3 bases are TGCGCCAGCACCAATGGAGAGGGCGGAGAAAAACTGTTTTTT.

This clonotype was picked up a small number of times. The J gene is TRBJ1-5, the V gene TRBV29-1, with D perhaps TRBD1 (5 bases). Germline V gene data show CDR1 as SQVTM and CDR2 as ANQGSEA. Trimming left V 4 bases short and J 3 bases short, with 7 bases between. The CDR3 is 12 residues long. The CDR3 loop reads CSVGDPNQPQHF. The CDR3 region has the DNA TGCAGCGTTGGGGACCCCAATCAGCCCCAGCATTTT.

This clonotype was picked up many times. The chain is built from TRBV6-2 or TRBV6-3 and TRBJ2-2; the match to TRBD1 covers 8 bases. After removal of 3 bases from V and 5 bases from J, the junction contained 5 bases not matched to a gene. The germline CDR1 and CDR2 sequences are MNHEY and SVGEGT. This CDR3 is 15 amino acids long. DNA of the CDR3: TGTGCCAGCAGTTATCAGGGGGCGGCGACCGGGGAGCTGTTTTTT. This codes for CASSYQGAATGELFF.

This clonotype appeared many times. CDR3 protein: CASSPGTGATYNSPLHF. The CDR3 DNA follows: TGTGCCAGCAGCCCCGGGACAGGGGCAACCTATAATTCACCCCTCCACTTT. The chain links TRBV12-3 or TRBV12-4 to TRBJ1-6; 10 bases fit TRBD1. This CDR3 is built from 17 residues. V lost 6 bases to trimming and J lost 2 bases; unmatched junction nucleotides: 7.

This rearrangement joins TRBV11-3 to TRBJ2-7, with 9 bases fitting TRBD1. There are 13 residues in the CDR3. Germline CDR1 is SGHNT and CDR2 is YENEEA. The J segment lost 7 bases and the V segment lost 2 bases, leaving 3 bases of the junction unmatched. The CDR3 DNA follows: TGTGCCAGCAGCTTAACAGGGGGCCGGGAGCAGTACTTC. Protein: CASSLTGGREQYF. Full variable domain (rest looked up from reference TRBV11-3 and TRBJ2-7): EAGVVQSPRYKIIEKKQPVAFWCNPISGHNTLYWYLQNLGQGPELLIRYENEEAVDDSQLPKDRFSAERLKGVDSTLKIQPAELGDSAVYLCASSLTGGREQYFGPGTRLTVT.

The chain recombines TRBV6-1 with TRBJ1-4; a possible D gene is TRBD1 (5 bases). CDR1 MNHNS and CDR2 SASEGT come from the germline V gene. V gave up 9 bases and J gave up 3 bases, with 14 bases separating them. The CDR3 loop spans 14 amino acids. CDR3 sequence (DNA): TGTGCCAGGCCACGACAGTTCTCTAATGAAAAACTGTTTTTT. Its translation is CARPRQFSNEKLFF.

This clonotype appeared a few times. This rearrangement joins TRBV6-1 to TRBJ2-7; D unresolved. The CDR3 is 13 residues long. With 5 bases removed from V and 3 bases from J, the gap between germline ends came to 11 bases. Germline V lookup: CDR1 MNHNS, CDR2 SASEGT. CDR3 sequence (DNA): TGTGCCAGCAGTCCCCATCCCGGCTACGAGCAGTACTTC. Its protein product is CASSPHPGYEQYF.

V and J are TRBV20-1 and TRBJ2-7, with a tentative D call TRBD2 (5 bases). V was clipped by 4 bases and J by 3 bases, with 16 bases between them. The CDR3 sequence is 14 residues long. Germline CDR1 DFQATT, CDR2 SNEGSKA (reference sequence). This CDR3 reads CSATPWTGNYEQYF. The CDR3 DNA follows: TGCAGTGCTACCCCTTGGACCGGGAACTACGAGCAGTACTTC.

The V and J genes are TRBV11-3 and TRBJ2-3, with D uncertain. The CDR3 runs to 15 residues. The V end lost 2 bases, the J end lost 11 bases, and 20 bases lay between the germline ends. The germline CDR1 and CDR2 sequences are SGHNT and YENEEA. The CDR3 here is CASSLRTGGRSLQYF. The DNA of the CDR3 is TGTGCCAGCAGCTTAAGAACGGGCGGCCGTTCTTTGCAGTATTTT. The entire variable domain, with the rest obtained from reference TRBV11-3 and TRBJ2-3, is as follows: EAGVVQSPRYKIIEKKQPVAFWCNPISGHNTLYWYLQNLGQGPELLIRYENEEAVDDSQLPKDRFSAERLKGVDSTLKIQPAELGDSAVYLCASSLRTGGRSLQYFGPGTRLTVL.

The chain carries TRBV12-5 and TRBJ1-6; no clear D. Per the germline V gene, CDR1 is LGHNT and CDR2 is FRNRAP. Between the trimmed V and J ends, which lost 5 bases and 7 bases, there was a span of 9 bases. CDR3 length: 13 amino acids. CDR3: CASGEVSNSPLHF. DNA for the CDR3: TGTGCTAGTGGTGAAGTTTCGAATTCACCCCTCCACTTT.

The V call is TRBV4-3, the J call TRBJ2-5; no clear D gene. Trimming shortened V by 3 bases and J by 1 base, and 9 bases separated the two germline ends. The CDR3 has 14 amino acids. Germline CDR1 LGHNA, CDR2 YSLEER. This chain's CDR3 is CASSQGTGQETQYF. DNA of the CDR3: TGCGCCAGCAGCCAGGGTACGGGCCAAGAGACCCAGTACTTC.

The chain has TRBV9 and TRBJ2-5, with D unresolved. This CDR3 comprises 15 residues. Germline V gene sequence: CDR1 SGDLS, CDR2 YYNGEE. Trimming took off 2 bases at V and 0 bases at J, with 11 bases between the two ends. The CDR3 protein is CASSVFPTYQETQYF. The CDR3 nucleotides read TGTGCCAGCAGCGTTTTCCCGACCTACCAAGAGACCCAGTACTTC.

This clonotype was counted many times. The rearrangement uses TRBV30 and TRBJ1-2; no reliable D call. Per germline, CDR1 GTSNPN and CDR2 SVGIG (reference sequence). The CDR3 has 12 residues. The ends were cut back, 3 bases at V and 4 bases at J, with 9 bases in the middle. In nucleotides, the CDR3 is TGTGCCTGGAGGGCCGGTGGCTATGGCTACACCTTC. Amino acid sequence: CAWRAGGYGYTF.

The J gene is TRBJ1-2, the V gene TRBV5-5, with TRBD1 matching 8 bases. Germline loops: CDR1 SGHKS, CDR2 YYEKEE (reference sequence). This CDR3 has 14 residues. V was pared by 4 bases and J by 2 bases, with 4 bases of the junction left unmatched. The CDR3 reads CASSQGQVNYGYTF. DNA of the CDR3: TGTGCCAGCAGCCAGGGACAGGTGAACTATGGCTACACCTTC.

Only a few counts were recorded for this clonotype. The chain has TRBV7-9 and TRBJ2-4, with 7 nucleotides matching TRBD2. The ends lost 5 bases at V and 2 bases at J; junction bases unmatched: 9. The CDR3 covers 16 residues. CDR1 and CDR2 (germline): SEHNR, FQNEAQ (reference sequence). The CDR3 DNA follows: TGTGCCAGCAGCCCCTGGGGAGCGGGGACCAAAAACATTCAGTACTTC. Residues: CASSPWGAGTKNIQYF.

The CDR3: CASSVAGAGGYNEQFF. DNA for the CDR3: TGTGCCAGCAGCGTCGCCGGAGCGGGAGGATACAATGAGCAGTTCTTC. This chain joins TRBV9 and TRBJ2-1; the match to TRBD2 covers 9 bases. This CDR3 is 16 amino acids long. Germline assignment: CDR1 SGDLS and CDR2 YYNGEE. Germline trimming cut 2 bases from V and 4 bases from J; bases unmatched to any gene: 7.

This clonotype was seen a few times. J is TRBJ1-1 and V is TRBV29-1; perhaps TRBD1 as D (5 bases). Germline CDR1 is SQVTM and CDR2 is ANQGSEA. The CDR3 is 12 residues long. Trimming cost V 8 bases and J 1 base, with 11 bases left between them. The CDR3 coding sequence is TGCAGCACACGGGACGGGAACACTGAAGCTTTCTTT. This codes for CSTRDGNTEAFF.

This chain links TRBV3-1 with TRBJ2-7; perhaps TRBD1 as D (6 bases). Per germline, CDR1 LGHDT and CDR2 YNNKEL (reference sequence). The CDR3 is 14 residues long. Trimming removed 0 bases at V and 3 bases at J, with 9 bases between. CDR3 nucleotide sequence: TGTGCCAGCAGCCAAGACGGCAGGGGCTACGAGCAGTACTTC. It translates to CASSQDGRGYEQYF.

This clonotype has a handful of counts. The chain has TRBV4-2 and TRBJ2-7; D tentatively fits TRBD1 or TRBD2 (6 bases each). Trimming shortened V by 1 base and J by 2 bases, and 15 bases separated the two germline ends. CDR1 is LGHNA and CDR2 is YNFKEQ in the germline V gene. The CDR3 runs 16 residues. The CDR3 DNA reads TGTGCCAGCAGCCAAGTAGGGGGGACGGGTGCCTACGAGCAGTACTTC. As protein: CASSQVGGTGAYEQYF.

This chain uses TRBV20-1 with TRBJ2-3; tentative D call: TRBD1 (6 bases). The CDR3 consists of 16 residues. Trimming removed 3 bases at V and 1 base at J, with 17 bases between. In germline, CDR1 is DFQATT, CDR2 SNEGSKA (reference sequence). This CDR3 is CSASPLTGLGTDTQYF. CDR3 coding DNA: TGCAGTGCTAGCCCCCTCACAGGGTTAGGCACAGATACGCAGTATTTT.

This clonotype was detected a few times. This chain links TRBV12-3 or TRBV12-4 with TRBJ1-1; D perhaps matches TRBD1 (5 bases). This CDR3 has 11 residues. Between the trimmed V and J ends, which lost 1 base and 10 bases, there was a span of 7 bases. For the CDR3, the DNA is TGTGCCAGCAGTTTAGACAGGAGAGCTTTCTTT. Protein: CASSLDRRAFF.

The chain uses TRBV3-1 and TRBJ2-5; D uncertain. CDR1 is LGHDT, CDR2 YNNKEL, per germline (reference sequence). The CDR3 spans 14 residues. V shed 0 bases and J shed 3 bases, with 8 bases lying between them. CDR3: CASSQDPGEETQYF. The CDR3 DNA follows: TGTGCCAGCAGCCAAGATCCCGGAGAAGAGACCCAGTACTTC.

The rearrangement joins TRBV28 to TRBJ2-2, with 13 bases matching TRBD2. The CDR3 length is 15 residues. The V segment lost 5 bases and the J segment 7 bases; nucleotides outside the gene matches: 4. Germline CDR1 MDHEN, CDR2 SYDVKM. CDR3 in amino acids: CASSRLAGGVGELFF. The DNA for the CDR3 is TGTGCCAGCAGTAGACTAGCGGGAGGTGTCGGGGAGCTGTTTTTT.

The rearrangement joins TRBV7-6 to TRBJ1-3; no reliable D call. V dropped 2 bases and J dropped 2 bases, with 10 bases sitting between them. The germline V gene encodes CDR1 SGHVS and CDR2 FNYEAQ. The CDR3 totals 15 residues. The CDR3 DNA sequence: TGTGCCAGCAGCTTAAGTAAGGGCGCTGGAAACACCATATATTTT. This gives the protein CASSLSKGAGNTIYF.

The J gene is TRBJ2-4, the V gene TRBV11-2; maybe TRBD2 (5 bases). Germline CDR1 reads SGHAT; CDR2 reads FQNNGV. CDR3 length: 13 residues. With 5 bases removed from V and 8 bases from J, the gap between germline ends came to 13 bases. The CDR3 loop is CASSAGQADIQYF. As DNA, the CDR3 is TGTGCCAGCAGCGCGGGTCAGGCGGACATTCAGTACTTC.